These 16 T cell receptor beta chains were all obtained from the same sample, sequenced in a study of T cell clonotyping in hematopoietic cell transplantation. Assay: immunoSEQ multiplex PCR; the TCRdb copy retains only in-frame clones and omits some. The data contain several thousand clones, 95% to 98% of them seen just once; the ten biggest clones take up 15% to 19%. Regarding time point: recipient sample about 28 days before transplant, after cytoreduction. The sequencing used peripheral blood mononuclear cells, collected before stem cell transplant. These receptors were obtained from a man in his 70s with acute myeloid leukemia. Some clones in this sample may be carry-over from other donors' samples.

This rearrangement joins TRBV27 to TRBJ2-5; D unclear. This CDR3 contains 14 residues. Between the trimmed V and J ends, which lost 4 bases and 5 bases, there was a span of 14 bases. Germline CDR1 and CDR2: MNHEY and SMNVEV (reference sequence). CDR3 residues: CASSSPGRPETQYF. The CDR3 DNA follows: TGTGCCAGCAGTTCGCCGGGCCGCCCGGAGACCCAGTACTTC.

This clone appeared once. The rearrangement links TRBV4-3 to TRBJ2-2; no clear D gene. CDR1 LGHNA and CDR2 YSLEER come from the germline V gene. The V and J ends lost 0 bases and 1 base respectively, with 3 bases between them. This CDR3 is 14 amino acids long. The CDR3 loop is CASSQDRNTGELFF. The CDR3 bases are TGCGCCAGCAGCCAAGATCGGAACACCGGGGAGCTGTTTTTT.

A single count supports this clone. The chain is built from TRBV6-1 and TRBJ1-2; no clear D. CDR1 is MNHNS and CDR2 is SASEGT in the germline V gene. V shed 10 bases and J shed 4 bases, with 16 bases lying between them. This CDR3 contains 13 residues. Here the CDR3 reads CATEVSGSYGYTF. In DNA form, the CDR3 reads TGTGCCACCGAAGTCTCGGGAAGCTATGGCTACACCTTC.

V and J are TRBV6-5 and TRBJ1-3; D not resolved. The CDR3 totals 14 residues. The V gene lost 5 bases and the J gene lost 7 bases, with 15 bases spanning the gap. CDR1 is MNHEY and CDR2 is SVGAGI in the germline V gene. The CDR3 DNA reads as TGTGCCAGCAGTGAGACTCGGCCGGCGAACACCATATATTTT. Amino acids: CASSETRPANTIYF.

V gene TRBV4-3 combines with J gene TRBJ1-4, with TRBD1 as a possible D gene (6 bases). Trimming left V 0 bases short and J 0 bases short, with 14 bases between. Germline values: CDR1 LGHNA, CDR2 YSLEER. There are 18 residues in the CDR3. The CDR3 nucleotides are TGCGCCAGCAGCCAAGATAGGGGGACAACCGCAACTAATGAAAAACTGTTTTTT. Translation: CASSQDRGTTATNEKLFF.

This chain connects TRBV6-6 to TRBJ1-2; D remains unclear. Trimming took off 5 bases at V and 8 bases at J, with 9 bases between the two ends. Germline V lookup: CDR1 MNHNY, CDR2 SVGAGI (reference sequence). The CDR3 sequence is 11 residues long. CDR3 sequence reads: CASSAAGGYTF. In nucleotides, the CDR3 is TGTGCCAGCAGTGCGGCGGGGGGCTACACCTTC.

In DNA, the CDR3 is TGTGCCAGCAGCGTCTACAGGGAGCAAGAGACCCAGTACTTC. Translated: CASSVYREQETQYF. This rearrangement joins TRBV9 to TRBJ2-5; D is possibly TRBD1 (6 bases). V lost 2 bases to trimming and J lost 2 bases, with 10 bases between them. This CDR3 spans 14 amino acids. Germline assignment: CDR1 SGDLS and CDR2 YYNGEE.

The V and J genes are TRBV28 and TRBJ1-2, with TRBD1 as a possible D gene (6 bases). V gave up 6 bases and J gave up 7 bases, with 15 bases separating them. The CDR3 is 13 amino acids. CDR1 MDHEN and CDR2 SYDVKM come from the germline V gene. The CDR3 spells CASSPAAGAGYTF. The CDR3 region has the DNA TGTGCCAGCAGCCCGGCAGCGGGGGCTGGCTACACCTTC.

CDR3 loop: CASSLGGVSHYEQYF. The CDR3, as DNA: TGTGCCAGCAGCCTAGGTGGGGTTTCCCACTACGAGCAGTACTTC. The V gene is TRBV5-4, the J gene TRBJ2-7; unclear D gene. Germline values: CDR1 SGHNT, CDR2 YYREEE (reference sequence). The V and J ends lost 4 bases and 3 bases respectively, with 17 bases between them. The CDR3 is 15 amino acids.

V usage is TRBV14 and J usage is TRBJ2-6, with D hard to call. In germline, CDR1 is SGHDN, CDR2 FVKESK. The CDR3 runs 13 residues. The V and J ends lost 3 bases and 1 base respectively, with 1 base between them. The CDR3 loop reads CASSQSGANVLTF. DNA of the CDR3: TGTGCCAGCAGCCAGTCTGGGGCCAACGTCCTGACTTTC. Full variable domain (missing parts from reference TRBV14 and TRBJ2-6): EAGVTQFPSHSVIEKGQTVTLRCDPISGHDNLYWYRRVMGKEIKFLLHFVKESKQDESGMPNNRFLAERTGGTYSTLKVQPAELEDSGVYFCASSQSGANVLTFGAGSRLTVL.

This sequence joins TRBV7-3 and TRBJ1-2; TRBD1 aligns across 12 bases. Looked up from germline, CDR1 is SGHTA and CDR2 is FQGTGA. The CDR3 sequence is 15 residues long. The ends lost 2 bases at V and 8 bases at J; junction bases unmatched: 6. For the CDR3, the DNA is TGTGCCAGCAGCTTAGGGACAGGGGGCGCGTGGGGCTACACCTTC. Its protein product is CASSLGTGGAWGYTF.

This rearrangement joins TRBV13 to TRBJ2-7; weak D call: TRBD1 (6 bases). In germline, CDR1 is PRHDT, CDR2 FYEKMQ (reference sequence). The CDR3 is 18 amino acids. V was clipped by 5 bases and J by 4 bases, with 27 bases between them. CDR3 coding DNA: TGTGCCAGCAGCCGTCCCCTCAAAAGGACAGATAACCGTTACGAGCAGTACTTC. It codes for CASSRPLKRTDNRYEQYF.

The rearrangement joins TRBV4-2 to TRBJ1-2; D gene uncertain. CDR1 is LGHNA, CDR2 YNFKEQ, per germline. The CDR3 has 12 amino acids. Trimming stripped 0 bases from V and 9 bases from J, with 8 bases between. The CDR3 DNA is TGTGCCAGCAGCCAAGATCGTCGGAGCTACACCTTC. It yields the protein CASSQDRRSYTF.

The chain has TRBV7-9 and TRBJ1-2, with no clear D. V was shortened by 1 base and J by 4 bases, with 7 bases between the two germline ends. There are 13 residues in the CDR3. Germline V gene sequence: CDR1 SEHNR, CDR2 FQNEAQ (reference sequence). The CDR3 protein is CASSLGNLYGYTF. In DNA form, the CDR3 reads TGTGCCAGCAGCTTAGGCAACCTCTATGGCTACACCTTC.

This chain uses TRBV9 with TRBJ1-2, with D possibly matching TRBD1 (5 bases). The CDR3 has 14 residues. Trimming took off 3 bases at V and 8 bases at J, with 17 bases between the two ends. Germline V gene lookup returns CDR1 SGDLS and CDR2 YYNGEE. CDR3 sequence (DNA): TGTGCCAGCAGCGCCAGGACAAATCCTCGGGGCTACACCTTC. This codes for CASSARTNPRGYTF. Using reference TRBV9 and TRBJ1-2 for the parts outside the CDR3, the full variable domain is DSGVTQTPKHLITATGQRVTLRCSPRSGDLSVYWYQQSLDQGLQFLIQYYNGEERAKGNILERFSAQQFPDLHSELNLSSLELGDSALYFCASSARTNPRGYTFGSGTRLTVV.

The CDR3: CSVGGQNYGYTF. CDR3 nucleotide sequence: TGCAGCGTGGGAGGACAGAACTATGGCTACACCTTC. The rearrangement uses TRBV29-1 and TRBJ1-2; D perhaps matches TRBD1 (6 bases). The CDR3 is 12 residues long. The V end was cut by 6 bases, the J end by 2 bases, with 10 bases between. Looked up from germline, CDR1 is SQVTM and CDR2 is ANQGSEA.